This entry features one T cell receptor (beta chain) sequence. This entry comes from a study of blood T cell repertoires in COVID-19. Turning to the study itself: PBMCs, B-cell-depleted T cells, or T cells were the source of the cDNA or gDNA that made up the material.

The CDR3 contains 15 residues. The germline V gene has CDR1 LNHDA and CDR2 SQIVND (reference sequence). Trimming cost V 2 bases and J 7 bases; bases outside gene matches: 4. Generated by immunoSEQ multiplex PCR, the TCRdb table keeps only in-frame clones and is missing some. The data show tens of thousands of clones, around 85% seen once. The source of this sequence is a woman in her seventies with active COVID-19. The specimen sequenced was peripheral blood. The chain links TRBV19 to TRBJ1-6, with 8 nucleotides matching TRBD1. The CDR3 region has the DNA TGTGCCAGTAGTATATTGCGACAGGGGAATTCACCCCTCCACTTT. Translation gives CASSILRQGNSPLHF.